A selection of T cell receptor beta chains follows, all from one sample in a study of CD8+ T cells in alopecia areata. Assay: immunoSEQ multiplex PCR; the TCRdb copy retains only in-frame clones and omits some. This sample has under 20,000 clones; 50% to 60% occur once, and the top ten carry around 8%. Material: skin, obtained at week 4, from a patient treated with tofacitinib. Receptors were obtained from a human donor with alopecia areata. Each CDR3 is given with its conserved first and last residue. The D gene is left open where the match is weak. Rows give clone size only sometimes, using once, few, many, or a class for an expanded clone.

v_call	j_call	d_call	clone_size	cdr3_aa	cdr3_nt
TRBV4-2	TRBJ2-7	NA	NA	CASSQFWGAAYEQYF	TGTGCCAGCAGCCAATTTTGGGGGGCGGCCTACGAGCAGTACTTC
TRBV9	TRBJ2-5	NA	NA	CASSPFQGVGETQYF	TGTGCCAGCAGCCCATTCCAGGGAGTAGGAGAGACCCAGTACTTC
TRBV7-6	TRBJ1-6	TRBD1	NA	CASSLNPGQGASPLHF	TGTGCCAGCAGCTTAAACCCGGGACAGGGGGCTTCACCCCTCCACTTT
TRBV29-1	TRBJ1-5	TRBD1	NA	CSVEVPGTGGNQPQHF	TGCAGCGTTGAAGTTCCAGGGACAGGCGGTAATCAGCCCCAGCATTTT
TRBV7-2	TRBJ1-6	TRBD1	NA	CASSLSARGLLLNSPLHF	TGTGCCAGCAGCTTATCCGCCAGGGGGTTACTTCTTAATTCACCCCTCCACTTT
TRBV4-1	TRBJ2-2	TRBD1	NA	CASSQELWQGAGELFF	TGCGCCAGCAGCCAAGAATTATGGCAGGGGGCCGGGGAGCTGTTTTTT
TRBV4-1	TRBJ2-4	TRBD2	NA	CASSQVTSGGAYSAKNIQYF	TGCGCCAGCAGCCAAGTCACTAGCGGGGGGGCGTACTCAGCCAAAAACATTCAGTACTTC
TRBV29-1	TRBJ2-3	NA	NA	CSVDGSGVGTDTQYF	TGCAGCGTTGACGGCTCGGGGGTCGGGACAGATACGCAGTATTTT
TRBV2	TRBJ2-3	NA	once	CASSEALGGDTQYF	TGTGCCAGCAGTGAAGCTTTAGGGGGGGATACGCAGTATTTT
TRBV4-1	TRBJ1-6	TRBD1	NA	CASSQDMGQGFSPLHF	TGCGCCAGCAGCCAAGATATGGGACAGGGATTTTCACCCCTCCACTTT
TRBV7-2	TRBJ2-3	NA	NA	CASSQSRDTQYF	TGTGCCAGCAGCCAAAGCAGGGATACGCAGTATTTT
TRBV28	TRBJ2-2	TRBD2	NA	CASSPIRSGGAGGELFF	TGTGCCAGCAGTCCAATTCGTAGCGGGGGGGCCGGCGGGGAGCTGTTTTTT
TRBV29-1	TRBJ2-7	TRBD1	few	CSAAVGRGLREQYF	TGCAGCGCCGCGGTCGGCAGGGGGCTCAGGGAGCAGTACTTC
TRBV7-9	TRBJ2-7	NA	few	CASSLGRESEQYF	TGTGCCAGCAGCTTAGGGAGAGAAAGCGAGCAGTACTTC
TRBV6-5	TRBJ2-7	NA	NA	CASSSFGQTYEQYF	TGTGCCAGCAGTTCCTTCGGACAAACTTACGAGCAGTACTTC
TRBV28	TRBJ2-2	TRBD1	NA	CASSLGTVNTGELFF	TGTGCCAGCAGCCTCGGGACAGTAAACACCGGGGAGCTGTTTTTT
TRBV9	TRBJ2-5	TRBD2	NA	CASSVSGSFQETQYF	TGTGCCAGCAGCGTTAGCGGGAGCTTCCAAGAGACCCAGTACTTC
TRBV7-2	TRBJ1-5	TRBD1	few	CASSPTGDQPQHF	TGTGCCAGCAGCCCGACAGGGGATCAGCCCCAGCATTTT
TRBV7-9	TRBJ2-7	TRBD2	NA	CASSLLRDGSGDEQYF	TGTGCCAGCAGCCTACTTAGGGATGGGAGCGGGGACGAGCAGTACTTC
TRBV28	TRBJ1-4	NA	NA	CASSLPEGLGEKLFF	TGTGCCAGCAGTTTACCGGAGGGGTTAGGTGAAAAACTGTTTTTT
TRBV10-2	TRBJ2-5	TRBD1	NA	CASSEGLPGQGTETQYF	TGCGCCAGCAGCGAAGGACTACCGGGACAGGGCACAGAGACCCAGTACTTC
TRBV29-1	TRBJ1-3	TRBD1	few	CSVGTGAGNTIYF	TGCAGCGTTGGAACAGGGGCTGGAAACACCATATATTTT
TRBV2	TRBJ1-6	NA	NA	CASSFSMTDSPLHF	TGTGCCAGCAGTTTTTCCATGACGGATTCACCCCTCCACTTT
TRBV7-2	TRBJ2-1	NA	NA	CASSGGRGQSSYNEQFF	TGTGCCAGCAGCGGTGGACGTGGGCAAAGCTCCTACAATGAGCAGTTCTTC
TRBV6-1	TRBJ2-7	NA	once	CASGFSYEQYF	TGTGCCAGCGGATTCTCCTACGAGCAGTACTTC
TRBV7-8	TRBJ2-1	NA	NA	CASSPTFVGGRVNEQFF	TGTGCCAGCAGCCCTACGTTTGTGGGGGGCCGCGTCAATGAGCAGTTCTTC
TRBV7-2	TRBJ1-1	NA	NA	CASSLVIMGTNTEAFF	TGTGCCAGCAGCTTAGTTATTATGGGTACTAACACTGAAGCTTTCTTT
TRBV9	TRBJ2-1	TRBD2	NA	CASSVPASGGFYNEQFF	TGTGCCAGCAGCGTCCCGGCTAGCGGGGGGTTTTACAATGAGCAGTTCTTC
TRBV10-3	TRBJ2-1	TRBD1	few	CAIRRTGGDYNEQFF	TGTGCCATCAGGCGAACAGGGGGCGACTACAATGAGCAGTTCTTC
TRBV7-6	TRBJ2-6	TRBD1	NA	CASSLYLDRALSGANVLTF	TGTGCCAGCAGCTTATACCTGGACAGGGCCCTCTCTGGGGCCAACGTCCTGACTTTC
TRBV4-1	TRBJ2-5	NA	NA	CASSHIGSFQETQYF	TGCGCCAGCAGCCATATAGGAAGCTTCCAAGAGACCCAGTACTTC
TRBV4-1	TRBJ2-1	TRBD2	NA	CASRLSGTSGGVEQFF	TGCGCCAGCAGACTATCCGGGACTAGCGGGGGGGTTGAGCAGTTCTTC